This T cell receptor beta chain appears in the sequencing data of a study of human CD4 T cells and Enterobacteriaceae. Sorting took every CD4+ cell except CD45RA+CCR7+CD95- naive cells, reaching over 95% purity. Blood from healthy donors was obtained in Switzerland from donation centers. CD8+, CD14+, CD16+, CD56+, CD19+ and CD25-bright cells were excluded before sorting. V dropped 5 bases and J dropped 5 bases, with 13 bases sitting between them. The CDR3 runs to 13 residues. Germline CDR1 is SQVTM and CDR2 is ANQGSEA. Ex vivo total memory CD4+ samples were deeply sequenced, detecting one cell in 200,000. The table came from immunoSEQ multiplex PCR; TCRdb's copy has only in-frame clones and leaves some out. The sample holds about 29,000 clones, approximately 82% seen once.

V is TRBV29-1 and J is TRBJ2-1; D is perhaps TRBD1 or TRBD2 (5 bases each). This receptor was taken from a human donor in good health. Sequencing was done on a sample of memory CD4+ T cells from blood. CDR3: CSVSGTQDNEQFF. In DNA form, the CDR3 reads TGCAGCGTTTCCGGGACGCAGGACAATGAGCAGTTCTTC.